One sample yielded the 30 T cell receptor beta chains listed below, sequenced in a study of blood T cell repertoires in COVID-19. Assay used: immunoSEQ multiplex PCR; TCRdb lists only in-frame clones, some missing. The sample lists more than 150,000 clones, about 88% seen once, with approximately 15% in the top ten. Source material: peripheral blood. The receptors originated from a man younger than 45 with active or convalescent COVID-19.

V is TRBV18 and J is TRBJ1-1; TRBD1 might be the D (6 bases). Between the trimmed V and J ends, which lost 6 bases and 4 bases, there was a span of 9 bases. CDR3 length: 12 amino acids. Germline loops: CDR1 KGHSH, CDR2 LQKENI. CDR3 region: CASSGQSTEAFF. The CDR3 coding sequence is TGTGCCAGCTCCGGACAGAGCACTGAAGCTTTCTTT.

V and J are TRBV20-1 and TRBJ2-7; tentatively, D is TRBD1 (6 bases). The CDR3 is 11 amino acids. V was trimmed by 6 bases and J by 3 bases, leaving 9 bases between them. The V gene's germline CDR1 is DFQATT and CDR2 SNEGSKA (reference sequence). The CDR3 is CSAEQGYEQYF. DNA of the CDR3: TGCAGTGCAGAACAGGGCTACGAGCAGTACTTC.

This clone was seen a single time. V gene TRBV27 combines with J gene TRBJ1-1, with D perhaps TRBD1 (5 bases). Trimming left V 8 bases short and J 2 bases short, with 21 bases between. CDR3 length: 16 amino acids. CDR1 is MNHEY and CDR2 is SMNVEV in the germline V gene (reference sequence). For the CDR3, the DNA is TGTGCCAGCGCATCGGGCAGGGAGGTTCTCAACACTGAAGCTTTCTTT. Protein product: CASASGREVLNTEAFF.

V and J are TRBV6-1 and TRBJ2-1; weak D call: TRBD1 (6 bases). Per germline, CDR1 MNHNS and CDR2 SASEGT. CDR3 length: 13 amino acids. V dropped 2 bases and J dropped 10 bases, with 12 bases sitting between them. The CDR3 region has the DNA TGTGCCAGCAGTGAACTGGGGGCCAGGGAGCAGTTCTTC. Translated, it gives CASSELGAREQFF.

V usage is TRBV6-4 and J usage is TRBJ2-2, with TRBD1 as a possible D gene (5 bases). V lost 6 bases and J lost 1, with 9 bases in between. Germline V gene sequence: CDR1 MRHNA, CDR2 SNTAGT. CDR3 length equals 14 residues. The CDR3 DNA is TGTGCCAGCAGCCACACAGGGAACACCGGGGAGCTGTTTTTT. Translated, it gives CASSHTGNTGELFF.

J is TRBJ1-5 and V is TRBV6-6; D is perhaps TRBD1 (6 bases). Germline lookup yields CDR1 MNHNY and CDR2 SVGAGI (reference sequence). The length of the CDR3 is 15 residues. V was pared by 2 bases and J by 7 bases, with 15 bases between. CDR3 nucleotide sequence: TGTGCCAGCAGTTACCGGACAGAACCTATCCAGCCCCAGCATTTT. Amino acid sequence: CASSYRTEPIQPQHF.

This chain connects TRBV7-9 to TRBJ2-7; tentatively, D is TRBD2 (5 bases). Trimming pared 8 bases from V and 2 bases from J, leaving 13 bases between. The germline V gene has CDR1 SEHNR and CDR2 FQNEAQ (reference sequence). This CDR3 has 13 amino acids. The DNA of the CDR3 is TGTGCCAGCGGGCGGGCGGCTCCCTACGAGCAGTACGTC. The encoded protein is CASGRAAPYEQYV.

In this sample, this clone turned up a few times. The chain is built from TRBV7-3 and TRBJ1-1; D may be TRBD1 (6 bases). V was clipped by 5 bases and J by 4 bases, with 11 bases between them. Germline V lookup: CDR1 SGHTA, CDR2 FQGTGA. The CDR3 sequence is 13 residues long. CDR3 DNA sequence: TGTGCCAGCAGCCCAGGGGAGTTCACTGAAGCTTTCTTT. It is translated as CASSPGEFTEAFF.

On this clone itself: The germline gene is not matched at one end of the junction; a read error may be the cause. This sequence joins TRBV7-7 and TRBJ2-5; 9 nucleotides match TRBD1. Germline V CDR1 and CDR2: SSHAT, FNYEAQ (reference sequence). The CDR3 totals 14 residues. CDR3 sequence (DNA): TGTGCTAGCAGCGCCGACGGGACAGGGATTCCCCAGTACTTC. Residues: CASSADGTGIPQYF.

This chain links TRBV27 with TRBJ2-1; 8 bases map to TRBD2. Germline CDR1 is MNHEY and CDR2 is SMNVEV (reference sequence). Germline trimming cut 6 bases from V and 0 bases from J; bases unmatched to any gene: 4. The CDR3 loop spans 15 amino acids. The CDR3 protein is CASSISGSSYNEQFF. The DNA for the CDR3 is TGTGCCAGCAGCATAAGCGGGAGCTCCTACAATGAGCAGTTCTTC.

V usage is TRBV18 and J usage is TRBJ2-3, with TRBD2 identical over 8 bases. CDR1 KGHSH and CDR2 LQKENI come from the germline V gene. This CDR3 is built from 15 residues. V was pared by 3 bases and J by 5 bases, with 7 bases of the junction left unmatched. The CDR3 here is CASSPQSGGKDTQYF. The CDR3 coding sequence is TGTGCCAGCTCACCGCAGAGCGGGGGTAAAGATACGCAGTATTTT.

The rearrangement links TRBV18 to TRBJ1-1; D is unclear. Germline V gene sequence: CDR1 KGHSH, CDR2 LQKENI. CDR3 length: 13 residues. The V and J ends lost 4 bases and 2 bases respectively, with 8 bases between them. The CDR3 here is CASSRDENTEAFF. The CDR3 DNA follows: TGTGCCAGCTCACGCGATGAAAACACTGAAGCTTTCTTT.

J is TRBJ2-1 and V is TRBV9; 11 bases are a match to TRBD2. Germline V gene data show CDR1 as SGDLS and CDR2 as YYNGEE. Trimming at V came to 2 bases and at J to 5 bases, leaving 3 bases not matched to a gene. This CDR3 spans 15 amino acids. The CDR3 loop is CASSVGTSGDNEQFF. Here the CDR3 DNA reads TGTGCCAGCAGCGTTGGGACTAGCGGAGACAATGAGCAGTTCTTC.

This clone was observed a few times. This chain links TRBV27 with TRBJ2-7; TRBD1 matches at 10 bases. The germline V gene encodes CDR1 MNHEY and CDR2 SMNVEV (reference sequence). V shed 5 bases, J shed 2 bases, and the junction held 9 bases outside the gene matches. The CDR3 contains 16 residues. This CDR3 reads CASSQRMGTGAYEQYF. CDR3 nucleotide sequence: TGTGCCAGCAGTCAACGGATGGGGACAGGGGCCTACGAGCAGTACTTC.

This chain joins TRBV24-1 and TRBJ1-2, with 9 bases that match TRBD1. V lost 3 bases, J lost 3 bases, and 4 bases stayed unmatched. This CDR3 has 15 amino acids. Germline CDR1 KGHDR, CDR2 SFDVKD. The CDR3 DNA is TGTGCCACCAGTGATGATAGACAGGGGGACTATGGCTACACCTTC. Residues: CATSDDRQGDYGYTF.

The rearrangement joins TRBV10-3 to TRBJ2-7; 9 positions match TRBD1. Trimming took 6 bases from V and 4 from J; bases not matched to a gene: 4. This CDR3 is built from 13 residues. Germline V gives CDR1 ENHRY, CDR2 SYGVKD. For the CDR3, the DNA is TGTGCCATCAGCCCCGGGACAGGGTACGAGCAGTACTTC. Residues: CAISPGTGYEQYF.

This clone was detected only once. The chain employs TRBV6-1 and TRBJ1-6, with 7 nucleotides matching TRBD1. The CDR3 covers 15 residues. The germline V gene has CDR1 MNHNS and CDR2 SASEGT. V lost 1 base, J lost 7 bases, and 4 bases stayed unmatched. The CDR3 sequence: CASSEDVRGNSPLHF. The CDR3 DNA reads TGTGCCAGCAGTGAAGACGTCAGGGGGAATTCACCCCTCCACTTT.

The genes are TRBV25-1 and TRBJ1-4; D possibly corresponds to TRBD1 (6 bases). The length of the CDR3 is 13 residues. Germline V gene lookup returns CDR1 MGHDK and CDR2 SYGVNS. Trimming removed 9 bases from V and 0 bases from J, with 8 bases in between. CDR3 region: CASQGTTNEKLFF. CDR3 in DNA: TGTGCCAGTCAGGGGACAACTAATGAAAAACTGTTTTTT. The full variable domain, rest sourced from reference TRBV25-1 and TRBJ1-4, is EADIYQTPRYLVIGTGKKITLECSQTMGHDKMYWYQQDPGMELHLIHYSYGVNSTEKGDLSSESTVSRIRTEHFPLTLESARPSHTSQYLCASQGTTNEKLFFGSGTQLSVL.

This clone appeared once. The J gene is TRBJ2-1, the V gene TRBV7-6; the D gene is possibly TRBD2 (5 bases). The CDR3 is 16 residues long. Trimming took 5 bases from V and 2 from J, leaving 16 bases between them. Germline values: CDR1 SGHVS, CDR2 FNYEAQ. The CDR3 spells CASSLRRGSTYNEQFF. The DNA of the CDR3 is TGTGCCAGCAGCCTAAGACGAGGGAGCACCTACAATGAGCAGTTCTTC.

The genes are TRBV27 and TRBJ1-1; D is uncertain. This CDR3 spans 15 amino acids. Between the trimmed V and J ends, which lost 2 bases and 4 bases, there was a span of 14 bases. Germline V lookup: CDR1 MNHEY, CDR2 SMNVEV (reference sequence). The CDR3 DNA reads TGTGCCAGCAGTTTAGATTTCATCCCAGGCACTGAAGCTTTCTTT. This encodes CASSLDFIPGTEAFF.

The genes are TRBV6-1 and TRBJ2-7; possibly TRBD2 for D (7 bases). CDR3 size: 14 residues. Germline loops: CDR1 MNHNS, CDR2 SASEGT. V was trimmed by 1 base and J by 5 bases, leaving 12 bases between them. The CDR3 protein is CASSEVGGRHEQYV. CDR3 nucleotide sequence: TGTGCCAGCAGTGAAGTGGGGGGGCGTCACGAGCAGTACGTC.

The V and J genes are TRBV4-1 and TRBJ2-5; the D gene is possibly TRBD1 (5 bases). V lost 0 bases to trimming and J lost 3 bases, with 14 bases between them. CDR1 is MGHRA and CDR2 is YSYEKL in the germline V gene. The CDR3 covers 16 residues. The CDR3 loop is CASSQEASGKKETQYF. CDR3 DNA: TGCGCCAGCAGCCAAGAGGCGTCAGGGAAGAAAGAGACCCAGTACTTC.

V gene TRBV27 combines with J gene TRBJ1-4; D is perhaps TRBD1 (6 bases). The CDR3 extends over 14 amino acids. The V end lost 10 bases, the J end lost 8 bases, and 20 bases lay between the germline ends. Per the germline V gene, CDR1 is MNHEY and CDR2 is SMNVEV (reference sequence). The CDR3, as DNA: TGTGCCACCAGGAAGTTGGACAGCCGAGAAAAACTGTTTTTT. Translating it yields CATRKLDSREKLFF.

The rearrangement joins TRBV6-6 to TRBJ1-6, with D perhaps matching TRBD1 (6 bases). CDR1 and CDR2 (germline): MNHNY, SVGAGI (reference sequence). Deletions cut 6 bases from V and 2 bases from J, with 8 bases between. The CDR3 sequence is 14 residues long. The chain's CDR3 is CASRGDTYNSPLHF. The CDR3 coding sequence is TGTGCCAGCAGAGGGGACACCTATAATTCACCCCTCCACTTT.

The chain links TRBV10-2 to TRBJ2-5; the match to TRBD2 covers 7 bases. Germline CDR1 reads WSHSY; CDR2 reads SAAADI. With V trimmed by 6 bases and J by 5 bases, 6 bases remained unmatched. This CDR3 contains 13 residues. The CDR3 DNA reads TGCGCCAGCAGCGCAAGCGGGACGGAGACCCAGTACTTC. Its protein product is CASSASGTETQYF.

J is TRBJ2-1 and V is TRBV7-2, with D perhaps TRBD2 (6 bases). V dropped 5 bases and J dropped 3 bases, with 17 bases sitting between them. CDR3 length: 16 residues. Germline-derived CDR1 and CDR2 are SGHTA and FQGNSA. DNA of the CDR3: TGTGCCAGCAGCCTGTGGAGACCCGGGGGCTACAATGAGCAGTTCTTC. Protein sequence: CASSLWRPGGYNEQFF.

The chain joins TRBV30 to TRBJ1-5, with a possible D match to TRBD1 (5 bases). CDR1 and CDR2 from the germline V gene are GTSNPN and SVGIG (reference sequence). CDR3 length equals 13 residues. V dropped 0 bases and J dropped 3 bases, with 6 bases sitting between them. The CDR3 reads CAWSVQDNQPQHF. DNA for the CDR3: TGTGCCTGGAGTGTACAGGACAATCAGCCCCAGCATTTT.

V usage is TRBV28 and J usage is TRBJ1-5, with TRBD1 identical over 7 bases. The CDR3 is 14 residues long. Germline V gives CDR1 MDHEN, CDR2 SYDVKM. V lost 10 bases, J lost 0 bases, and 6 bases stayed unmatched. The CDR3 sequence: CATGTAISNQPQHF. In DNA, the CDR3 is TGTGCCACCGGGACAGCGATTAGCAATCAGCCCCAGCATTTT.

V is TRBV5-1 and J is TRBJ1-1, with D possibly TRBD1 on 5 matching bases. The CDR3 covers 14 residues. Between the trimmed V and J ends, which lost 2 bases and 4 bases, there was a span of 12 bases. Germline V gene lookup returns CDR1 SGHRS and CDR2 YFSETQ. CDR3 in DNA: TGCGCCAGCAGCTTAGGGGAGGGGATCACTGAAGCTTTCTTT. Translation gives CASSLGEGITEAFF.

The rearrangement joins TRBV7-9 to TRBJ1-5; TRBD1 agrees at 8 bases. The V gene end was trimmed by 1 base and the J gene end by 6 bases; junction bases not matched to a gene: 2. There are 14 residues in the CDR3. Germline V gene lookup returns CDR1 SEHNR and CDR2 FQNEAQ (reference sequence). CDR3 in amino acids: CASSLVQGGQPQHF. Here the CDR3 DNA reads TGTGCCAGCAGCTTAGTACAGGGGGGTCAGCCCCAGCATTTT. The full variable domain, with the rest looked up from reference TRBV7-9 and TRBJ1-5, is DTGVSQNPRHKITKRGQNVTFRCDPISEHNRLYWYRQTLGQGPEFLTYFQNEAQLEKSRLLSDRFSAERPKGSFSTLEIQRTEQGDSAMYLCASSLVQGGQPQHFGDGTRLSIL.